Presented here are 25 T cell receptor beta chains from one specimen sequenced in a study of response to subunit inactivated influenza vaccine. TCRdb reprocessed the RT-PCR reads with MiXCR, giving one entry per CDR3 protein. The sample includes approximately 530,000 distinct CDR3 sequences, 10% to 15% of them seen just once. Here the sequenced sample was PBMCs from blood, taken 45 days after vaccination. Receptors were obtained from a man in his forties or fifties who received an inactivated influenza vaccine.

This clonotype was counted at least ten times. The chain couples TRBV7-6 to TRBJ2-3, with a possible D match to TRBD2 (5 bases). The germline V gene encodes CDR1 SGHVS and CDR2 FNYEAQ. Trimming took 1 base from V and 7 from J, leaving 9 bases between them. This CDR3 comprises 13 residues. The CDR3 here is CASSLGGLNTQYF. CDR3 nucleotide sequence: TGTGCCAGCAGCTTAGGCGGGCTTAATACGCAGTATTTT.

The V and J genes are TRBV29-1 and TRBJ2-1; TRBD1 matches 7 bases. Germline CDR1 and CDR2: SQVTM and ANQGSEA. The length of the CDR3 is 13 residues. The J segment lost 3 bases and the V segment lost 6 bases, leaving 5 bases of the junction unmatched. This CDR3 is CSVTTGIYNEQFF. CDR3 sequence (DNA): TGCAGCGTAACGACAGGGATCTACAATGAGCAGTTCTTC.

This clonotype showed up just a few times. The chain uses TRBV20-1 and TRBJ2-3; no clear D gene. Germline lookup yields CDR1 DFQATT and CDR2 SNEGSKA (reference sequence). Trimming stripped 3 bases from V and 9 bases from J, with 13 bases between. The CDR3 runs to 12 residues. CDR3 DNA: TGCAGTGCTAGGGACCCGCCGGGCACGCAGTATTTT. It encodes CSARDPPGTQYF.

V gene TRBV10-1 combines with J gene TRBJ2-2; tentatively, D is TRBD1 (6 bases). The germline gives CDR1 WNHNN, CDR2 SYGVQD (reference sequence). CDR3 length: 13 residues. V lost 9 bases and J 4 bases, leaving 12 bases between the germline ends. The DNA for the CDR3 is TGCGCCAGTCGACAGGATGCCACCGGGGAGCTGTTTTTT. Residues: CASRQDATGELFF.

This clonotype has more than one count but fewer than ten. The J gene is TRBJ2-1, the V gene TRBV4-3; D remains ambiguous. CDR1 and CDR2 (germline): LGHNA, YSLEER. V was clipped by 4 bases and J by 10 bases, with 14 bases between them. The CDR3 spans 13 residues. CDR3: CASSPQRQEEQFF. DNA for the CDR3: TGCGCCAGCAGCCCACAGCGCCAAGAAGAGCAGTTCTTC.

This clonotype was found many times. The V gene is TRBV29-1, the J gene TRBJ2-1; 7 bases are a match to TRBD1. There are 14 residues in the CDR3. Germline CDR1 is SQVTM and CDR2 is ANQGSEA. V shed 7 bases and J 3 bases; nucleotides not matched to a gene: 9. CDR3 nucleotides: TGCAGCGCGACGACAGGGTGGGTCTACAATGAGCAGTTCTTC. This gives the protein CSATTGWVYNEQFF.

The rearrangement uses TRBV5-6 and TRBJ2-1; 11 nucleotides align to TRBD2. CDR3 size: 17 residues. Germline CDR1 SGHDT, CDR2 YYEEEE. V gave up 4 bases and J gave up 4 bases; unmatched junction bases: 10. The CDR3 protein is CASSQLAGAQRYNEQFF. CDR3 in DNA: TGTGCCAGCAGCCAACTAGCGGGAGCACAAAGATACAATGAGCAGTTCTTC.

The chain carries TRBV20-1 and TRBJ2-5, with TRBD1 matching over 8 bases. The CDR3 runs 15 residues. Germline lookup yields CDR1 DFQATT and CDR2 SNEGSKA (reference sequence). V was clipped by 5 bases and J by 0 bases; unmatched bases: 8. The CDR3 DNA is TGCAGTGCTGAGGGGACAGGCGACTACCAAGAGACCCAGTACTTC. Protein sequence: CSAEGTGDYQETQYF.

The V and J genes are TRBV6-5 and TRBJ1-1, with 7 bases fitting TRBD1. This CDR3 has 17 amino acids. The ends lost 2 bases at V and 4 bases at J; junction bases unmatched: 13. Germline V gives CDR1 MNHEY, CDR2 SVGAGI. CDR3 in DNA: TGTGCCAGCAGTTACGGGACAGAAGATCATTCGAGCACTGAAGCTTTCTTT. It translates to CASSYGTEDHSSTEAFF.

This clonotype appeared a few times. The chain combines TRBV20-1 with TRBJ2-7, with 9 bases fitting TRBD1. The length of the CDR3 is 11 residues. Unmatched junction bases numbered 6, after V lost 2 bases and J lost 13 bases. Germline CDR1 and CDR2: DFQATT and SNEGSKA (reference sequence). CDR3 nucleotide sequence: TGCAGTGCTAGATCCAGGACAGGGGCTTACTTC. Its protein is CSARSRTGAYF.

To note about this clonotype: A much larger clone lies one base from this, so it may be a read error. This chain uses TRBV6-1 with TRBJ2-6; 7 bases fit TRBD1. The ends lost 5 bases at V and 7 bases at J; junction bases unmatched: 11. Germline loops: CDR1 MNHNS, CDR2 SASEGT. The CDR3 spans 16 residues. The chain's CDR3 is CASSKGQQPTANVLTF. The CDR3, as DNA: TGTGCCAGCAGTAAGGGACAGCAACCGACCGCCAACGTCCTGACTTTC.

The sample holds a few counts of this clonotype. This chain joins TRBV5-1 and TRBJ2-7; D remains ambiguous. The CDR3 contains 14 residues. Deletions cut 0 bases from V and 2 bases from J, with 9 bases between. CDR1 is SGHRS and CDR2 is YFSETQ in the germline V gene. CDR3 DNA sequence: TGCGCCAGCAGCTTGGAGCAGGCAGCCTACGAGCAGTACTTC. Its translation is CASSLEQAAYEQYF.

There are many counts of this clonotype. CDR3 protein: CASSGLAGYNEQFF. For the CDR3, the DNA is TGTGCCAGCAGCGGACTAGCGGGGTACAATGAGCAGTTCTTC. The chain joins TRBV12-3 or TRBV12-4 to TRBJ2-1; 12 positions match TRBD2. This CDR3 is built from 14 residues. After removal of 6 bases from V and 4 bases from J, the junction contained 1 base not matched to a gene.

This clonotype has a count of ten or more. The rearrangement joins TRBV7-2 to TRBJ2-5, with TRBD2 identical over 8 bases. Germline V lookup: CDR1 SGHTA, CDR2 FQGNSA. With 6 bases clipped from V and 1 base from J, the junction kept 1 base outside the gene matches. This CDR3 is built from 13 residues. The CDR3 DNA reads as TGTGCCAGCAGAGCGGGAGTCCAAGAGACCCAGTACTTC. It codes for CASRAGVQETQYF.

This clonotype was seen a handful of times. The CDR3 reads CASSSLQQPNTEAFF. The DNA of the CDR3 is TGCGCCAGCAGCTCCCTCCAACAGCCGAACACTGAAGCTTTCTTT. The chain combines TRBV5-1 with TRBJ1-1; D gene ambiguous. There are 15 residues in the CDR3. Germline V lookup: CDR1 SGHRS, CDR2 YFSETQ. V gave up 3 bases and J gave up 1 base, with 13 bases separating them.

This clonotype came up many times. This rearrangement joins TRBV20-1 to TRBJ2-7; either TRBD1 or TRBD2 may fit D (5 bases each). CDR1 is DFQATT, CDR2 SNEGSKA, per germline (reference sequence). The ends were cut back, 2 bases at V and 3 bases at J, with 20 bases in the middle. This CDR3 comprises 16 residues. In nucleotides, the CDR3 is TGCAGTGCTAGACCTCTTCCCGGGACGATAGACTACGAGCAGTACTTC. Translating gives CSARPLPGTIDYEQYF.

In this sample, this clonotype turned up a few times. The V and J genes are TRBV20-1 and TRBJ2-1; no firm D call. V lost 0 bases and J 1 base, leaving 7 bases between the germline ends. CDR1 DFQATT and CDR2 SNEGSKA come from the germline V gene (reference sequence). The CDR3 length is 14 residues. This CDR3 is CSAREVGSYNEQFF. As DNA, the CDR3 is TGCAGTGCTAGAGAAGTGGGATCCTACAATGAGCAGTTCTTC.

This clonotype has more than one count but fewer than ten. V and J are TRBV7-8 and TRBJ2-6, with D possibly TRBD2 on 6 matching bases. CDR3 size: 18 residues. Per the germline V gene, CDR1 is SGHVS and CDR2 is FQNEAQ. Between the trimmed V and J ends, which lost 1 base and 0 bases, there was a span of 13 bases. The CDR3: CASSLEGGGFSGANVLTF. The CDR3 region has the DNA TGTGCCAGCAGCTTAGAGGGTGGGGGGTTCTCTGGGGCCAACGTCCTGACTTTC.

This clonotype was observed a handful of times. J is TRBJ1-2 and V is TRBV12-3 or TRBV12-4; the D gene is possibly TRBD1 (6 bases). V lost 5 bases to trimming and J lost 0 bases, with 13 bases between them. This CDR3 spans 15 amino acids. The CDR3 nucleotides are TGTGCCAGCAGTGGCCGGACAGAAGCTAACTATGGCTACACCTTC. Translation: CASSGRTEANYGYTF.

This clonotype was seen at least ten times. This rearrangement joins TRBV10-3 to TRBJ1-2; 9 nucleotides align to TRBD1. Looked up from germline, CDR1 is ENHRY and CDR2 is SYGVKD. This CDR3 contains 14 residues. Trimming removed 4 bases from V and 4 bases from J; junction bases left unmatched: 4. The CDR3 is CAISAGQGLYGYTF. The CDR3 DNA reads TGTGCCATCAGTGCTGGACAGGGGCTCTATGGCTACACCTTC.

This clonotype came up a few times. CDR3 sequence (DNA): TGTGCCTGGAGTCCCGAGGGGGCATTTTTCTACAATGAGCAGTTCTTC. This translates into CAWSPEGAFFYNEQFF. The V call is TRBV30, the J call TRBJ2-1; the match to TRBD1 covers 7 bases. The germline CDR1 and CDR2 sequences are GTSNPN and SVGIG (reference sequence). V trimming: 2 bases; J trimming: 3 bases; junction bases outside the gene matches: 10. The length of the CDR3 is 16 residues.

This clonotype has more than one count but fewer than ten. The rearrangement joins TRBV6-2 or TRBV6-3 to TRBJ1-6, with D possibly TRBD1 on 5 matching bases. The CDR3 is made up of 15 amino acids. Germline V CDR1 and CDR2: MNHEY, SVGEGT. Trimming took off 10 bases at V and 7 bases at J, with 20 bases between the two ends. This CDR3 reads CATQETGRRNSPLHF. The CDR3 DNA reads TGTGCCACGCAAGAGACGGGACGGAGAAATTCACCCCTCCACTTT.

V gene TRBV20-1 combines with J gene TRBJ1-1, with D possibly TRBD1 on 5 matching bases. V was trimmed by 5 bases and J by 11 bases, leaving 21 bases between them. Germline values: CDR1 DFQATT, CDR2 SNEGSKA (reference sequence). This CDR3 contains 13 residues. In DNA form, the CDR3 reads TGCAGTGCTTTGGGGCAGGGAGGTTATATCGCTTTCTTT. Encoded protein: CSALGQGGYIAFF.

The chain couples TRBV20-1 to TRBJ2-2; the match to TRBD2 covers 11 bases. J was trimmed by 5 bases and V by 6 bases; bases with no gene match: 8. The CDR3 totals 15 residues. Germline values: CDR1 DFQATT, CDR2 SNEGSKA (reference sequence). In nucleotides, the CDR3 is TGCAGTGCGGGTAGCGGGAGGGGCAGGACCGGGGAGCTGTTTTTT. It specifies CSAGSGRGRTGELFF.

Comments on this clonotype: A junction boundary mismatches the germline segment, possibly from a read error. The V and J genes are TRBV20-1 and TRBJ1-1; D may be TRBD1 (5 bases). The CDR3 sequence is 12 residues long. CDR1 is DFQATT, CDR2 SNEGSKA, per germline (reference sequence). This CDR3 is CSVRDSYGGAFF. Written as DNA, the CDR3 is TGCAGTGTTAGAGATTCTTACGGGGGGGCTTTCTTT.